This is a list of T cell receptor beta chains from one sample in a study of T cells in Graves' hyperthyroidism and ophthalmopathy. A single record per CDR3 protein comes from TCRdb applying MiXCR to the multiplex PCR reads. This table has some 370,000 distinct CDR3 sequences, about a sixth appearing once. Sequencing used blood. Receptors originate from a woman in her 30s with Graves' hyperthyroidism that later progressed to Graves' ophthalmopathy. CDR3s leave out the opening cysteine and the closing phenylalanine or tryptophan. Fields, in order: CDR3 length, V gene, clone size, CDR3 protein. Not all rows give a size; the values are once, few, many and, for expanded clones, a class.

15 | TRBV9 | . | ASSVEAFPLYADTQY
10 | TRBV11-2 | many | ASSFVSYEQY
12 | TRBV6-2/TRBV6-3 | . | ASSGRGTKNIQY
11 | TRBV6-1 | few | ASREGQVYEQY
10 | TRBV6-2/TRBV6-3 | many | ASNGGGPEAF
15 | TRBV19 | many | ASSPEGLAGRRETQY
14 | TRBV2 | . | ASYQTRRKTGNTIY
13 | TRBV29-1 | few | SVILSGRPYNEQF
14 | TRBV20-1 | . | SARERGPKNTGELF
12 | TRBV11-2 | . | ASTQDHSKNIQY
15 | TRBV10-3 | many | ACGTEKHLSGANVLT
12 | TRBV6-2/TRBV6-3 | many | ASSRTVPNYGYT
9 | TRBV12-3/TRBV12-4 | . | ASSLSAKQF
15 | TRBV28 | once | ASTSLVRGDYNSPLH
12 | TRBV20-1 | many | SARVNPLYNEQF
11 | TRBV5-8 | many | ASSLDGNSPLH
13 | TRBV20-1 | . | SARPTSGVYNEQF
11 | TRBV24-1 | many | ATKEGGNTEAF
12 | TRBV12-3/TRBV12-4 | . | ASRAGTGTETQY
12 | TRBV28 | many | ASRSRGKPYEQY
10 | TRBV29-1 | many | SVNRGMYEQY
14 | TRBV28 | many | ASSRDRGLLGAEAF
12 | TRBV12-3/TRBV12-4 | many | ASSLTGFGTEAF
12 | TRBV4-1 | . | ASSQEVGSNEAF
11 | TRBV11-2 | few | ASSLAQGRRQF
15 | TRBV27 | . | ASKTRDSPFPTDTQY
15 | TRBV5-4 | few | ASSSDPNIDSGNTIY
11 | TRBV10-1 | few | ASSLGAGNEQF
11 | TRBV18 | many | ASSPGTIYEQY
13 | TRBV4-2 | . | ASSRFLDEGTEAF
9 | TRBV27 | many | ASSSNDEQF
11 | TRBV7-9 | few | ASSSGGPAEAF
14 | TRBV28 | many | ASSLHLAGGTDTQY
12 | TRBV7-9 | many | ASSSEVANYEQY
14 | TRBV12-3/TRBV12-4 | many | ASSPLAGGPFKTQY
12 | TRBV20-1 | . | SAKGGDRAETQY
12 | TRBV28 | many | ASSFGQDVGTQH
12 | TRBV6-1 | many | ASNKQGAGEKLF
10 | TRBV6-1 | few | ATRLMNTEAF
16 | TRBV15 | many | ATSRDLLTRGSSYEQY
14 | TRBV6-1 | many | ASSQGRGTSTDTQY
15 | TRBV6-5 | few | ASSYSWTGDRNQPQH
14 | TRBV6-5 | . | ASSSDRGPGANVLT
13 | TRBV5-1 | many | ASSVPGQPNTEAF
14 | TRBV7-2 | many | ASSQRVAGYYNEQF